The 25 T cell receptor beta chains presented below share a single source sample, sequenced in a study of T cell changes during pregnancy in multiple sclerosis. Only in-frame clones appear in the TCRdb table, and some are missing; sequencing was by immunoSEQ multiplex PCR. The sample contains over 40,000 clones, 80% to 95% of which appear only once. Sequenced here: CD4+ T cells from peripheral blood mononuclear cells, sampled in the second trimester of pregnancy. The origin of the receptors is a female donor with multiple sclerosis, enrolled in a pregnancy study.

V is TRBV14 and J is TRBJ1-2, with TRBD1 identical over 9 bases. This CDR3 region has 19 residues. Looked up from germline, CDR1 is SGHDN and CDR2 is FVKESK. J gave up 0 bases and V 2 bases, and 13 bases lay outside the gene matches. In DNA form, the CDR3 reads TGTGCCAGCAGCCAACGAACCCCGGGACAGGGAGCTGCTAACTATGGCTACACCTTC. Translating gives CASSQRTPGQGAANYGYTF.

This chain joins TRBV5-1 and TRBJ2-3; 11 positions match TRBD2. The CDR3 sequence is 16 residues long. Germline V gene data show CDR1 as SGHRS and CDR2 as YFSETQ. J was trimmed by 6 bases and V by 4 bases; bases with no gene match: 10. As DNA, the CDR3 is TGCGCCAGCAGCACGGCTAGCGGGGGGACGGGGGATACGCAGTATTTT. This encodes CASSTASGGTGDTQYF.

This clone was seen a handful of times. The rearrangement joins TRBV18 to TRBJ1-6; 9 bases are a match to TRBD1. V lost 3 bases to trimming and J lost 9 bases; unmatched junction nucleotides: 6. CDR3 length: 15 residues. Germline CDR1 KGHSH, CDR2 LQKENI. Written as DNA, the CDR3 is TGTGCCAGCTCACCCTTACAGGGGGCCAGTTCACCCCTCCACTTT. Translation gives CASSPLQGASSPLHF.

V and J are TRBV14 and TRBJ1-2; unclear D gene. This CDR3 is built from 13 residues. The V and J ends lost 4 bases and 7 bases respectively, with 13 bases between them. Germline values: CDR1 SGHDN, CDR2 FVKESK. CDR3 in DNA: TGTGCCAGCAGCCGACACGGGAAGGGTGGCTACACCTTC. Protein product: CASSRHGKGGYTF. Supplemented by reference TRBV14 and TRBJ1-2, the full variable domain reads EAGVTQFPSHSVIEKGQTVTLRCDPISGHDNLYWYRRVMGKEIKFLLHFVKESKQDESGMPNNRFLAERTGGTYSTLKVQPAELEDSGVYFCASSRHGKGGYTFGSGTRLTVV.

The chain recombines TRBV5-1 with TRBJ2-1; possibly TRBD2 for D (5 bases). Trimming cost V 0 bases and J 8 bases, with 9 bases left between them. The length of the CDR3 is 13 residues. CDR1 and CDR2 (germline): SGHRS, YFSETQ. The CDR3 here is CASSLDSGYEQFF. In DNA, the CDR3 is TGCGCCAGCAGCTTGGATTCGGGATATGAGCAGTTCTTC.

The CDR3 bases are TGTGCCAGCAGTGGGACAGATGCCTACAATGAGCAGTTCTTC. This sequence encodes CASSGTDAYNEQFF. The chain links TRBV2 to TRBJ2-1; D perhaps matches TRBD1 (6 bases). Germline V lookup: CDR1 SNHLY, CDR2 FYNNEI. The CDR3 runs to 14 residues. V lost 4 bases to trimming and J lost 2 bases, with 9 bases between them.

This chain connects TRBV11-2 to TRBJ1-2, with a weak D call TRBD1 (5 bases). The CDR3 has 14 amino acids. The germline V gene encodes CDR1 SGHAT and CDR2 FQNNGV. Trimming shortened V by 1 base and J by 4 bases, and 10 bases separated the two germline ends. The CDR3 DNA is TGTGCCAGCAGCTTAGCAGGGCCGGGCTATGGCTACACCTTC. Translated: CASSLAGPGYGYTF.

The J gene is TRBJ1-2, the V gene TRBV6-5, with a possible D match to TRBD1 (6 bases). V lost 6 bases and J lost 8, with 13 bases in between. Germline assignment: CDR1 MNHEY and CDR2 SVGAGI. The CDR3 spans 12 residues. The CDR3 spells CASRTTGMGYTF. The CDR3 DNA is TGTGCCAGCAGAACTACAGGGATGGGCTACACCTTC.

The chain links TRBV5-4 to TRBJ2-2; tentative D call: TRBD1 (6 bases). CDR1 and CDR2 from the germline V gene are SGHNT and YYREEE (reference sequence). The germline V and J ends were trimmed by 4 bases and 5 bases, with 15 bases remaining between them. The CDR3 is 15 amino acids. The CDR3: CASSDLQGWTGELFF. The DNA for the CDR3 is TGTGCCAGCAGCGACCTGCAGGGGTGGACCGGGGAGCTGTTTTTT.

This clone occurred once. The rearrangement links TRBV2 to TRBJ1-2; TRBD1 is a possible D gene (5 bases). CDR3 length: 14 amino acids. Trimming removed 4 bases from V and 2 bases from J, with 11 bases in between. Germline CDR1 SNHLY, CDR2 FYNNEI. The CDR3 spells CASSVMRQNYGYTF. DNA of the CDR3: TGTGCCAGCAGTGTCATGAGACAGAACTATGGCTACACCTTC.

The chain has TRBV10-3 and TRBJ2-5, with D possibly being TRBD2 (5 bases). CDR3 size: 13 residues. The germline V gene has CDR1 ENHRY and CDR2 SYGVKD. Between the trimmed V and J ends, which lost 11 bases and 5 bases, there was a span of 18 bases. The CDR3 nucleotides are TGTGCCTTTAAAGCGGATTACGGGGAGACCCAGTACTTC. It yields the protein CAFKADYGETQYF.

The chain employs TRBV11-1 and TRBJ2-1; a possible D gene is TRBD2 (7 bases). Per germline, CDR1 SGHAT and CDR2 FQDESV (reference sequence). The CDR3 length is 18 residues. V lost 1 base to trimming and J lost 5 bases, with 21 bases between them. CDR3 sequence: CASSLGPGGGGSNNEQFF. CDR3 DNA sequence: TGTGCCAGCAGCTTAGGTCCGGGGGGCGGGGGTTCCAACAATGAGCAGTTCTTC.

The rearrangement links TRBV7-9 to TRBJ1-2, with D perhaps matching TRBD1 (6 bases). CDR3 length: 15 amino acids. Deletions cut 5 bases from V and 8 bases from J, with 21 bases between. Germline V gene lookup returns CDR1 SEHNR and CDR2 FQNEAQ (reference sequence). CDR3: CASSVGRGALGGYTF. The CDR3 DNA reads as TGTGCCAGCAGCGTCGGGAGGGGGGCGTTGGGAGGCTACACCTTC.

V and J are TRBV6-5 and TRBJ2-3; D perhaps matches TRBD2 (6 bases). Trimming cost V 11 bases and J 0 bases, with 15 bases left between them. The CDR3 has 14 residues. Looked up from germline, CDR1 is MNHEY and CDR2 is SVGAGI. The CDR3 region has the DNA TGTGCCTCTTCCGCGCGGGGTAGCACAGATACGCAGTATTTT. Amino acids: CASSARGSTDTQYF.

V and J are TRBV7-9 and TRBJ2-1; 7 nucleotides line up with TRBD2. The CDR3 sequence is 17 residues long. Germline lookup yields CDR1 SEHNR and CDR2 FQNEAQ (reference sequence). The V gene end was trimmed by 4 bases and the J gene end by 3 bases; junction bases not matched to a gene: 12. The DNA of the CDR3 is TGTGCCAGCAGCTCTAGGTCCGAGCGGGGCTTCTACAATGAGCAGTTCTTC. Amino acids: CASSSRSERGFYNEQFF.

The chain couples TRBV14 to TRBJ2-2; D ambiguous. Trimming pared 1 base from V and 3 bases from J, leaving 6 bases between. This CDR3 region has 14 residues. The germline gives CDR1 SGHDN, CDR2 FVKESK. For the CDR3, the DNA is TGTGCCAGCAGCCAAGGGCAGTACACCGGGGAGCTGTTTTTT. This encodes CASSQGQYTGELFF. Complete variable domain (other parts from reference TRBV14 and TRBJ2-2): EAGVTQFPSHSVIEKGQTVTLRCDPISGHDNLYWYRRVMGKEIKFLLHFVKESKQDESGMPNNRFLAERTGGTYSTLKVQPAELEDSGVYFCASSQGQYTGELFFGEGSRLTVL.

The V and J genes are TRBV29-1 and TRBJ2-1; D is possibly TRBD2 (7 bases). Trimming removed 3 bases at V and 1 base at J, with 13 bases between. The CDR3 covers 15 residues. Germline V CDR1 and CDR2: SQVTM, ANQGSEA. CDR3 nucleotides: TGCAGCGTTGATGAGGGGAGGGGGTCCTACAATGAGCAGTTCTTC. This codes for CSVDEGRGSYNEQFF.

DNA of the CDR3: TGTGCCACCAGCCCAAGGGAGGGTGAAAAACTGTTTTTT. The encoded protein is CATSPREGEKLFF. The chain uses TRBV15 and TRBJ1-4; no firm D call. The V gene lost 5 bases and the J gene lost 7 bases, with 11 bases spanning the gap. CDR1 and CDR2 (germline): LNHNV, YYDKDF (reference sequence). The CDR3 extends over 13 amino acids. Supplemented by reference TRBV15 and TRBJ1-4, the full variable domain reads DAMVIQNPRYQVTQFGKPVTLSCSQTLNHNVMYWYQQKSSQAPKLLFHYYDKDFNNEADTPDNFQSRRPNTSFCFLDIRSPGLGDTAMYLCATSPREGEKLFFGSGTQLSVL.

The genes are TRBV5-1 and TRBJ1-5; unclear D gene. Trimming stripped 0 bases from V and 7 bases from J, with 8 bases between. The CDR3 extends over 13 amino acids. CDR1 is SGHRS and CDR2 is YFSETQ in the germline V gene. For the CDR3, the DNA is TGCGCCAGCAGCTTGGATGGGGAGCAGCCCCAGCATTTT. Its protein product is CASSLDGEQPQHF. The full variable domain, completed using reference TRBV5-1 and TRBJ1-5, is KAGVTQTPRYLIKTRGQQVTLSCSPISGHRSVSWYQQTPGQGLQFLFEYFSETQRNKGNFPGRFSGRQFSNSRSEMNVSTLELGDSALYLCASSLDGEQPQHFGDGTRLSIL.

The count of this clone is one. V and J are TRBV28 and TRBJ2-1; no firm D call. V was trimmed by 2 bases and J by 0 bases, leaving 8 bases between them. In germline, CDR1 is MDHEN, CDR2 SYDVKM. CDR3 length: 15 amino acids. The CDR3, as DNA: TGTGCCAGCAGTTTAATGCTTAGCTCCTACAATGAGCAGTTCTTC. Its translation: CASSLMLSSYNEQFF.

As DNA, the CDR3 is TGTGCCAGCAGTCGGAAGGGGGACACTGAAGCTTTCTTT. Amino acid sequence: CASSRKGDTEAFF. The V gene is TRBV6-6, the J gene TRBJ1-1; D is perhaps TRBD1 (6 bases). CDR3 length equals 13 residues. Germline-derived CDR1 and CDR2 are MNHNY and SVGAGI (reference sequence). V lost 5 bases and J 3 bases, leaving 10 bases between the germline ends.

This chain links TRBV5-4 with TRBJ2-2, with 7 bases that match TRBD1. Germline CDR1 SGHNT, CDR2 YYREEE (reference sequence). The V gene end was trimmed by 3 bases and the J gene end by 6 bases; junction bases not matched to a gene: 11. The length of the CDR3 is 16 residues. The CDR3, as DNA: TGTGCCAGCAGCTGGGACAGCGTAGGGTATGCCGGGGAGCTGTTTTTT. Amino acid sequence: CASSWDSVGYAGELFF.

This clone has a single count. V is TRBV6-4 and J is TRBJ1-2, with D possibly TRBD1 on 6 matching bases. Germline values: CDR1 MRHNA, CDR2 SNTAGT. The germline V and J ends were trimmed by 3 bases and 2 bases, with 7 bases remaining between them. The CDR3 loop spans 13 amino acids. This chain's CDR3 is CASSETGNYGYTF. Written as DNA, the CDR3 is TGTGCCAGCAGTGAAACAGGGAACTATGGCTACACCTTC.

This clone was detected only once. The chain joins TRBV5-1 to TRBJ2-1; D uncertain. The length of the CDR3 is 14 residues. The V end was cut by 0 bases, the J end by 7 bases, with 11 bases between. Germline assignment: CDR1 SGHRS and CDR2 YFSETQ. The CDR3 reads CASSLDFPRNEQFF. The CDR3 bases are TGCGCCAGCAGCTTGGACTTTCCGCGGAATGAGCAGTTCTTC.

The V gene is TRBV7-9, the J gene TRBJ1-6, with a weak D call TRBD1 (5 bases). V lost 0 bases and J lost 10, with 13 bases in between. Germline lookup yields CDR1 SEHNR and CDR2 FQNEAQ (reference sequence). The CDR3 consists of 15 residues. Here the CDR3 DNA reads TGTGCCAGCAGCTTAGCAGGTCAGGGTCGATCACCCCTCCACTTT. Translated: CASSLAGQGRSPLHF.